This passage covers 29 T cell receptor beta chains from one sample sequenced in a study of T-cell memory formation after mild COVID-19. Via MiXCR, TCRdb re-called the 5' RACE reads, giving one row per CDR3 protein. The sample consists of some 440,000 distinct CDR3 sequences, about 23% of them appearing once. Source material: PBMCs or a T cell subset sorted from them (not recorded which). Receptor source: an adult woman who had mild COVID-19 (a few samples of this study predate the infection). Cell type and time point are not known.

V and J are TRBV9 and TRBJ2-5, with D uncertain. Trimming took off 0 bases at V and 7 bases at J, with 13 bases between the two ends. CDR1 is SGDLS, CDR2 YYNGEE, per germline. This CDR3 is built from 14 residues. The CDR3 sequence: CASSVGGSSGTQYF. The CDR3 nucleotides are TGTGCCAGCAGCGTAGGTGGCAGCTCCGGGACCCAGTACTTC. The full variable domain, in which reference TRBV9 and TRBJ2-5 provide the parts outside the CDR3, is DSGVTQTPKHLITATGQRVTLRCSPRSGDLSVYWYQQSLDQGLQFLIQYYNGEERAKGNILERFSAQQFPDLHSELNLSSLELGDSALYFCASSVGGSSGTQYFGPGTRLLVL.

V and J are TRBV20-1 and TRBJ2-5, with TRBD2 matching 10 bases. The CDR3 extends over 14 amino acids. Germline V gene lookup returns CDR1 DFQATT and CDR2 SNEGSKA (reference sequence). V lost 3 bases, J lost 5 bases, and 6 bases stayed unmatched. CDR3 sequence reads: CSARLAGGRETQYF. The CDR3 region has the DNA TGCAGTGCTAGGTTAGCGGGAGGTAGGGAGACCCAGTACTTC.

This clonotype came up a few times. V is TRBV18 and J is TRBJ1-5; D ambiguous. Trimming took off 3 bases at V and 4 bases at J, with 13 bases between the two ends. CDR3 length equals 15 residues. Germline CDR1 reads KGHSH; CDR2 reads LQKENI. The CDR3, as DNA: TGTGCCAGCTCACCTTCCTCCCGACCTAATCAGCCCCAGCATTTT. Translating gives CASSPSSRPNQPQHF.

The CDR3 loop reads CASSPPRLTGGINEQFF. The CDR3, as DNA: TGTGCCAGCTCACCACCTCGGCTTACAGGGGGCATCAATGAGCAGTTCTTC. This chain links TRBV18 with TRBJ2-1; 9 nucleotides line up with TRBD1. The V segment lost 0 bases and the J segment 6 bases; nucleotides outside the gene matches: 9. Looked up from germline, CDR1 is KGHSH and CDR2 is LQKENI. The CDR3 consists of 17 residues.

The rearrangement joins TRBV6-5 to TRBJ2-5, with 9 bases lining up with TRBD2. The trim removed 10 bases at V and 4 bases at J, leaving 13 bases unmatched. Germline V CDR1 and CDR2: MNHEY, SVGAGI. The CDR3 has 15 residues. The CDR3 bases are TGTGCCACCACGGCGGGGGGGCCGCTGGGAGAGACCCAGTACTTC. It encodes CATTAGGPLGETQYF.

The chain employs TRBV5-6 and TRBJ1-2; 11 bases line up with TRBD1. CDR3 size: 17 residues. Germline CDR1 and CDR2: SGHDT and YYEEEE. V shed 4 bases, J shed 4 bases, and the junction held 12 bases outside the gene matches. CDR3 nucleotide sequence: TGTGCCAGCAGCGTGGCTGGACAGGGGGCGGTGAGCTATGGCTACACCTTC. This gives the protein CASSVAGQGAVSYGYTF.

This clonotype was seen more than once but under ten times. The genes are TRBV6-2 or TRBV6-3 and TRBJ1-5; a weak D match, TRBD1 (6 bases). V lost 4 bases, J lost 6 bases, and 13 bases lay in between. CDR1 MNHEY and CDR2 SVGEGT come from the germline V gene. The CDR3 has 14 amino acids. The CDR3 is CASSSQGWTQPQHF. As DNA, the CDR3 is TGTGCCAGCAGTTCACAGGGTTGGACTCAGCCCCAGCATTTT.

The V call is TRBV5-1, the J call TRBJ2-1; 11 positions agree with TRBD2. The ends lost 1 base at V and 3 bases at J; junction bases unmatched: 12. Germline CDR1 reads SGHRS; CDR2 reads YFSETQ. This CDR3 contains 19 residues. In DNA, the CDR3 is TGCGCCAGCAGCTTGATAGCGGGGGGGATCCCGACTAACTACAATGAGCAGTTCTTC. It translates to CASSLIAGGIPTNYNEQFF.

V usage is TRBV7-2 and J usage is TRBJ2-7; the match to TRBD2 covers 14 bases. J lost 2 bases, V lost 7 bases, and 4 bases had no gene match. Germline V gene sequence: CDR1 SGHTA, CDR2 FQGNSA. The length of the CDR3 is 15 residues. CDR3 nucleotides: TGTGCCAGCACCTGGGGACTAGCGGGGGCCTACGAGCAGTACTTC. Translating it yields CASTWGLAGAYEQYF.

This rearrangement joins TRBV15 to TRBJ1-1; D perhaps matches TRBD1 (5 bases). V was cut by 5 bases and J by 0 bases, with 13 bases left in between. The CDR3 is made up of 15 amino acids. Germline lookup yields CDR1 LNHNV and CDR2 YYDKDF (reference sequence). The CDR3: CATSQGNRLNTEAFF. Written as DNA, the CDR3 is TGTGCCACCAGCCAAGGGAACAGGCTGAACACTGAAGCTTTCTTT.

The chain is built from TRBV6-5 and TRBJ2-7; 8 bases fit TRBD2. CDR1 is MNHEY and CDR2 is SVGAGI in the germline V gene. CDR3 length equals 12 residues. The junction had 8 bases not matched to a gene; V was cut back by 11 bases and J by 5 bases. CDR3 nucleotide sequence: TGTGCCTCTGGGACTAGGGGTAACGAGCAGTACTTC. Translated, it gives CASGTRGNEQYF.

This clonotype came up many times. The chain carries TRBV7-2 and TRBJ2-7; 10 positions match TRBD1. Germline V lookup: CDR1 SGHTA, CDR2 FQGNSA. This CDR3 contains 15 residues. V dropped 5 bases and J dropped 2; count of bases not matched to a gene: 6. The CDR3 DNA follows: TGTGCCAGCAGCCCGGAGGGGACAGGGGCCTACGAGCAGTACTTC. This codes for CASSPEGTGAYEQYF.

The CDR3 bases are TGTGCCAGCAGGCTCGACAGGGCGAGTCAGCCCCAGCATTTT. This encodes CASRLDRASQPQHF. The J gene is TRBJ1-5, the V gene TRBV6-5; 7 positions match TRBD1. V dropped 6 bases and J dropped 6; count of bases not matched to a gene: 8. Per germline, CDR1 MNHEY and CDR2 SVGAGI. This CDR3 has 14 residues.

V is TRBV20-1 and J is TRBJ2-1; D is perhaps TRBD2 (7 bases). The CDR3 sequence is 18 residues long. Germline CDR1 DFQATT, CDR2 SNEGSKA (reference sequence). V lost 0 bases and J 0 bases, leaving 18 bases between the germline ends. CDR3 sequence reads: CSARDSSAGARSYNEQFF. The CDR3 coding sequence is TGCAGTGCTAGAGACTCATCCGCGGGGGCACGCTCCTACAATGAGCAGTTCTTC.

This clonotype was detected only a few times. V usage is TRBV29-1 and J usage is TRBJ2-1; 10 positions agree with TRBD2. CDR1 and CDR2 (germline): SQVTM, ANQGSEA. Losses at the gene ends were 6 bases for V and 10 bases for J; bases not matched to a gene: 6. The CDR3 consists of 12 residues. The CDR3 is CSVPSGRKEQFF. The CDR3 DNA sequence: TGCAGCGTCCCTAGCGGGAGAAAGGAGCAGTTCTTC.

This chain uses TRBV7-2 with TRBJ2-2, with D hard to call. Germline V lookup: CDR1 SGHTA, CDR2 FQGNSA. The CDR3 spans 14 residues. Trimming shortened V by 1 base and J by 7 bases, and 10 bases separated the two germline ends. The CDR3 coding sequence is TGTGCCAGCAGCTTAGATTTCACCGGCGGGGAGCTGTTTTTT. Its translation: CASSLDFTGGELFF.

The table lists this clonotype with many counts. This chain uses TRBV20-1 with TRBJ2-7, with D perhaps matching TRBD1 or TRBD2 (6 bases each). This CDR3 spans 14 amino acids. Germline V lookup: CDR1 DFQATT, CDR2 SNEGSKA (reference sequence). Trimming took off 3 bases at V and 1 base at J, with 13 bases between the two ends. The CDR3 DNA sequence: TGCAGTGCTAGCGGGGGCGTATGGTCCTACGAGCAGTACTTC. The encoded protein is CSASGGVWSYEQYF.

The chain joins TRBV9 to TRBJ2-7, with D uncertain. The germline V gene encodes CDR1 SGDLS and CDR2 YYNGEE. V was pared by 0 bases and J by 6 bases, with 16 bases between. The CDR3 runs 15 residues. The CDR3: CASSVAGTPSGEQYF. CDR3 sequence (DNA): TGTGCCAGCAGCGTAGCGGGCACACCGTCGGGCGAGCAGTACTTC.

This chain links TRBV5-6 with TRBJ2-7; 7 positions agree with TRBD1. This CDR3 contains 15 residues. The ends lost 2 bases at V and 4 bases at J; junction bases unmatched: 9. The germline CDR1 and CDR2 sequences are SGHDT and YYEEEE. For the CDR3, the DNA is TGTGCCAGCAGCTTCGGGTGGGACAGCAAATACGAGCAGTACTTC. Translated, it gives CASSFGWDSKYEQYF.

The chain couples TRBV7-3 to TRBJ2-2; 12 bases agree with TRBD2. The CDR3 sequence is 17 residues long. From germline, CDR1 is SGHTA and CDR2 FQGTGA. J gave up 6 bases and V 0 bases, and 5 bases lay outside the gene matches. The CDR3 spells CASSLTLAGGLAGELFF. CDR3 sequence (DNA): TGTGCCAGCAGCTTAACACTAGCGGGAGGATTGGCCGGGGAGCTGTTTTTT.

This clonotype turned up a few times. The chain has TRBV7-9 and TRBJ2-7, with D possibly TRBD2 on 6 matching bases. This CDR3 is built from 15 residues. Trimming pared 5 bases from V and 6 bases from J, leaving 20 bases between. Germline CDR1 SEHNR, CDR2 FQNEAQ (reference sequence). In nucleotides, the CDR3 is TGTGCCAGCAGCCCCCCCCTGGTGGGAGGAAGCGAGCAGTACTTC. As protein: CASSPPLVGGSEQYF.

The chain links TRBV4-2 to TRBJ1-1; D gene uncertain. V lost 0 bases to trimming and J lost 5 bases, with 16 bases between them. Germline CDR1 and CDR2: LGHNA and YNFKEQ. The CDR3 covers 16 residues. The CDR3, as DNA: TGTGCCAGCAGCCAAGATGTAGCTGTCGGGGTGACTGAAGCTTTCTTT. This translates into CASSQDVAVGVTEAFF.

This chain uses TRBV3-1 with TRBJ2-3, with D possibly being TRBD2 (7 bases). The germline CDR1 and CDR2 sequences are LGHDT and YNNKEL (reference sequence). The CDR3 has 12 residues. V was shortened by 2 bases and J by 12 bases, with 12 bases between the two germline ends. The CDR3 region has the DNA TGTGCCAGCAGCCAACGGCGGGGGCCTCAGTATTTT. Its protein is CASSQRRGPQYF.

The chain has TRBV7-9 and TRBJ2-1; TRBD1 matches at 10 bases. This CDR3 is 12 amino acids long. Germline CDR1 reads SEHNR; CDR2 reads FQNEAQ (reference sequence). CDR3 nucleotide sequence: TGTGCATGGGGACAGGGGTCCAATGAGCAGTTCTTC. Translation: CAWGQGSNEQFF. Full variable domain (missing parts from reference TRBV7-9 and TRBJ2-1): DTGVSQNPRHKITKRGQNVTFRCDPISEHNRLYWYRQTLGQGPEFLTYFQNEAQLEKSRLLSDRFSAERPKGSFSTLEIQRTEQGDSAMYLCAWGQGSNEQFFGPGTRLTVL.

This clonotype was found a few times. The chain links TRBV20-1 to TRBJ1-2, with 7 bases aligning to TRBD1. V lost 1 base and J lost 3; bases outside the gene matches: 2. This CDR3 has 13 amino acids. In germline, CDR1 is DFQATT, CDR2 SNEGSKA (reference sequence). CDR3 loop: CSARVQGDYGYTF. CDR3 coding DNA: TGCAGTGCTAGAGTGCAGGGGGACTATGGCTACACCTTC.

This clonotype was detected only a few times. V is TRBV19 and J is TRBJ2-1, with D unresolved. The CDR3 runs to 13 residues. Germline V gene lookup returns CDR1 LNHDA and CDR2 SQIVND (reference sequence). The V end was cut by 2 bases, the J end by 5 bases, with 7 bases between. The DNA for the CDR3 is TGTGCCAGTAGTATAAACCCAAACAATGAGCAGTTCTTC. Translation gives CASSINPNNEQFF.

The rearrangement links TRBV7-9 to TRBJ2-2; a weak D match, TRBD1 (5 bases). The ends were cut back, 0 bases at V and 4 bases at J, with 9 bases in the middle. Germline CDR1 and CDR2: SEHNR and FQNEAQ (reference sequence). There are 15 residues in the CDR3. The CDR3 DNA sequence: TGTGCCAGCAGCTTAGCAGGGGCCGCCACCGGGGAGCTGTTTTTT. Protein product: CASSLAGAATGELFF.

V and J are TRBV5-1 and TRBJ2-5; D is ambiguous. V was clipped by 4 bases and J by 1 base, with 17 bases between them. This CDR3 has 16 residues. CDR1 is SGHRS, CDR2 YFSETQ, per germline. CDR3 DNA: TGCGCCAGCAGCCCTGACCCCCAAGGAGTCCAAGAGACCCAGTACTTC. It codes for CASSPDPQGVQETQYF.

J is TRBJ1-2 and V is TRBV5-5; D is possibly TRBD1 (5 bases). CDR1 and CDR2 from the germline V gene are SGHKS and YYEKEE (reference sequence). V gave up 2 bases and J gave up 6 bases, with 29 bases separating them. The CDR3 loop spans 19 amino acids. The CDR3 loop reads CASSFPQDAKGRVRDGYTF. For the CDR3, the DNA is TGTGCCAGCAGCTTCCCCCAAGACGCCAAGGGGAGGGTCCGAGATGGCTACACCTTC. The whole variable domain, filled in from reference TRBV5-5 and TRBJ1-2, reads DAGVTQSPTHLIKTRGQQVTLRCSPISGHKSVSWYQQVLGQGPQFIFQYYEKEERGRGNFPDRFSARQFPNYSSELNVNALLLGDSALYLCASSFPQDAKGRVRDGYTFGSGTRLTVV.